Each of the 10 T cell receptor beta chains below was sequenced from the same sample in a study of T cells in Graves' hyperthyroidism and ophthalmopathy. The CDR3 regions of TCR beta were amplified from RNA transcripts. A first-round RT-PCR of the TCR CDR3 used the HTBI primer set. TCRdb called the multiplex PCR reads again in MiXCR, with one record for every CDR3 protein. Here the sample spans approximately 250,000 distinct CDR3 sequences, roughly a quarter being singletons. Sequenced: blood. The source of these receptors is a woman in her forties with Graves' ophthalmopathy.

This clonotype has a handful of counts. The rearrangement joins TRBV11-2 to TRBJ2-5; D may match TRBD1 or TRBD2 (5 bases each). V was trimmed by 1 base and J by 4 bases, leaving 7 bases between them. Germline values: CDR1 SGHAT, CDR2 FQNNGV. This CDR3 is built from 13 residues. Here the CDR3 DNA reads TGTGCCAGCAGCTTAGGGGACCTAGAGACCCAGTACTTC. Translated, it gives CASSLGDLETQYF.

This clonotype has a handful of counts. The chain employs TRBV6-1 and TRBJ2-7; D may correspond to TRBD1 or TRBD2 (5 bases each). CDR1 and CDR2 (germline): MNHNS, SASEGT. The CDR3 has 11 residues. Between the trimmed V and J ends, which lost 7 bases and 8 bases, there was a span of 12 bases. The CDR3 bases are TGTGCCAGCATCTACCTGGGACAGCAGTACTTC. The encoded protein is CASIYLGQQYF.

This clonotype was seen at least ten times. CDR3 nucleotides: TGTGCCAGCAGGCAGACAGTCACCGGGGAGCTGTTTTTT. It yields the protein CASRQTVTGELFF. This rearrangement joins TRBV7-2 to TRBJ2-2, with D tentatively TRBD1 (5 bases). This CDR3 is 13 amino acids long. Trimming left V 6 bases short and J 4 bases short, with 9 bases between. From germline, CDR1 is SGHTA and CDR2 FQGNSA.

In DNA form, the CDR3 reads TGTGCCAGTAGTATGGAGGTAAACACTGAAGCTTTCTTT. Amino acids: CASSMEVNTEAFF. This chain uses TRBV19 with TRBJ1-1; D is ambiguous. The germline gives CDR1 LNHDA, CDR2 SQIVND (reference sequence). V was clipped by 3 bases and J by 2 bases, with 7 bases between them. This CDR3 region has 13 residues.

This clonotype was found many times. The chain combines TRBV4-1 with TRBJ2-4; possible D gene TRBD2, 6 bases. Germline loops: CDR1 MGHRA, CDR2 YSYEKL. The length of the CDR3 is 15 residues. The V and J ends lost 0 bases and 5 bases respectively, with 11 bases between them. The CDR3 nucleotides are TGCGCCAGCAGCCAAGATGGAGGGGTCGAAAACATTCAGTACTTC. This codes for CASSQDGGVENIQYF.

This clonotype was seen ten or more times. The V call is TRBV7-2, the J call TRBJ2-5; TRBD2 matches 7 bases. J gave up 3 bases and V 0 bases, and 10 bases lay outside the gene matches. Germline values: CDR1 SGHTA, CDR2 FQGNSA. The CDR3 runs to 17 residues. CDR3 residues: CASSLATYGREEETQYF. Here the CDR3 DNA reads TGTGCCAGCAGCTTAGCTACTTACGGACGGGAGGAAGAGACCCAGTACTTC.

This clonotype was seen many times. The J gene is TRBJ1-2, the V gene TRBV13; D not resolved. The CDR3 extends over 15 amino acids. V lost 0 bases to trimming and J lost 0 bases, with 8 bases between them. CDR1 and CDR2 from the germline V gene are PRHDT and FYEKMQ (reference sequence). The CDR3 DNA reads as TGTGCCAGCAGCTTAGGGCATCGTACTAACTATGGCTACACCTTC. Amino acid sequence: CASSLGHRTNYGYTF.

This clonotype was observed a single time. The chain recombines TRBV6-1 with TRBJ2-4, with 10 bases identical to TRBD1. V lost 1 base to trimming and J lost 3 bases; unmatched junction nucleotides: 6. This CDR3 is built from 17 residues. CDR1 and CDR2 (germline): MNHNS, SASEGT. The CDR3 DNA reads as TGTGCCAGCAGTGAAGGGGACAGGGGATGGGGCAAAAACATTCAGTACTTC. As protein: CASSEGDRGWGKNIQYF.

In its sample, this clonotype was seen many times. This sequence may be a read error, since a much larger clone differs from it by one base. In this CDR3 the conserved last residue, phenylalanine or tryptophan, is missing, so a read error is likely. The V and J genes are TRBV28 and TRBJ1-1; 10 nucleotides agree with TRBD1. There are 15 residues in the CDR3. Per germline, CDR1 MDHEN and CDR2 SYDVKM. V trimming: 4 bases; J trimming: 3 bases; junction bases outside the gene matches: 5. The CDR3 nucleotides read TGTGCCAGCAGTTCCCCGGGGACAGGGGACACTGAAGCTTTCCTT. Amino acid sequence: CASSSPGTGDTEAFL.

This clonotype was seen ten or more times. The chain employs TRBV15 and TRBJ2-2; 7 bases are shared with TRBD2. CDR1 is LNHNV and CDR2 is YYDKDF in the germline V gene (reference sequence). V shed 0 bases and J 6 bases; nucleotides not matched to a gene: 10. The CDR3 length is 17 residues. In DNA, the CDR3 is TGTGCCACCAGCAGAGAGGGGAGGGAGGGCCGATCCGGGGAGCTGTTTTTT. Protein sequence: CATSREGREGRSGELFF.